This passage covers 5 T cell receptor beta chains from one sample sequenced in a study of shared clonotypes between healthy human individuals. Naive CD8 cells, CD45RO-negative and positively selected for CCR7, excluded terminally differentiated effector memory CD45RA+ cells. Sequencing was performed with immunoSEQ multiplex PCR; in TCRdb, only in-frame clones are kept and a portion is missing. This table holds 550,000 to 650,000 clones, about 95% found once. Sequencing was performed on naive CD8+ T cells sorted from blood. The receptors derive from a woman aged 25 to 39 in good health.

The rearrangement links TRBV5-4 to TRBJ2-2, with 7 bases that match TRBD2. Looked up from germline, CDR1 is SGHNT and CDR2 is YYREEE (reference sequence). The CDR3 runs to 14 residues. V dropped 2 bases and J dropped 8; count of bases not matched to a gene: 6. This chain's CDR3 is CASSFGGRDGELFF. The CDR3 DNA reads TGTGCCAGCAGCTTCGGTGGGAGGGATGGGGAGCTGTTTTTT.

The chain recombines TRBV7-6 with TRBJ2-7; D assignment may be TRBD1 or TRBD2 (5 bases each). The length of the CDR3 is 17 residues. Germline CDR1 is SGHVS and CDR2 is FNYEAQ. Trimming cost V 1 base and J 2 bases, with 18 bases left between them. Here the CDR3 DNA reads TGTGCCAGCAGCTTAGTGATAAGTCCCGTGGGGGCCTACGAGCAGTACTTC. Protein sequence: CASSLVISPVGAYEQYF.

The chain is built from TRBV28 and TRBJ2-7; the D call may be TRBD1 or TRBD2 (5 bases each). This CDR3 region has 15 residues. Per germline, CDR1 MDHEN and CDR2 SYDVKM. Trimming shortened V by 2 bases and J by 3 bases, and 14 bases separated the two germline ends. The CDR3 loop is CASSLRGDGNYEQYF. DNA for the CDR3: TGTGCCAGCAGTTTACGTGGGGACGGCAACTACGAGCAGTACTTC.

The V and J genes are TRBV29-1 and TRBJ2-5; TRBD1 agrees at 9 bases. The J call may not be correct, given that the DNA end is closer to TRBJ2-7. Germline assignment: CDR1 SQVTM and CDR2 ANQGSEA. The CDR3 length is 13 residues. CDR3 loop: CSVRTGESYEQYF. Here the CDR3 DNA reads TGCAGCGTTAGGACAGGGGAGTCCTACGAGCAGTACTTC.

The chain has TRBV6-1 and TRBJ2-6, with D uncertain. This CDR3 has 16 amino acids. The germline V gene has CDR1 MNHNS and CDR2 SASEGT. The V end was cut by 2 bases, the J end by 0 bases, with 8 bases between. CDR3 DNA: TGTGCCAGCAGTGAATCCGGTTACTCTGGGGCCAACGTCCTGACTTTC. Protein sequence: CASSESGYSGANVLTF.